The rows below give T cell receptor beta chains drawn from one sample of a study of shared clonotypes between healthy human individuals. Generated by immunoSEQ multiplex PCR, the TCRdb table keeps only in-frame clones and is missing some. The profile shows hundreds of thousands of clones, about 74% of them singletons. The sequencing input was memory CD4+ T cells sorted from blood. Receptor source: a woman aged 25 to 45 in good health. The CDR3 runs from the conserved cysteine through the conserved F or W. Fields, in order: V gene, clone size, D gene, J gene, CDR3 DNA, CDR3 protein. A D gene is named only where the DNA matches it firmly. Clone size, where shown, is once, few, many, or a class for clones that have expanded.

TRBV5-4	few	.	TRBJ2-2	TGTGCCAGCAGCCGTGAGACCGGTCTGAACACCGGGGAGCTGTTTTTT	CASSRETGLNTGELFF
TRBV7-2	.	.	TRBJ1-3	TGTGCCAGCAGCTTGAGGGACAGAAACACCATATATTTT	CASSLRDRNTIYF
TRBV5-4	.	.	TRBJ2-1	TGTGCCAGCAGCGCGGAATGGGGGAATGAGCAGTTCTTC	CASSAEWGNEQFF
TRBV5-1	.	TRBD1	TRBJ2-2	TGCGCCAGCTTTTTTGGGGACAGAGACACCGGGGAGCTGTTTTTT	CASFFGDRDTGELFF
TRBV28	few	.	TRBJ1-5	TGTGCCAGCTCTGGAGGGGGGGGCAATCAGCCCCAGCATTTT	CASSGGGGNQPQHF
TRBV4-1	.	.	TRBJ2-7	TGCGCCAGCAGCCCCGCCGATCGCTACGAGCAGTACTTC	CASSPADRYEQYF
TRBV27	.	.	TRBJ1-1	TGTGCCAGCAGTTATGGGGGTGGAACTGAAGCTTTCTTT	CASSYGGGTEAFF
TRBV5-1	few	TRBD2	TRBJ2-1	TGCGCCAGCAGCTTAGGCGGGGCTAGCGGGAGGGATTACAATGAGCAGTTCTTC	CASSLGGASGRDYNEQFF
TRBV10-2	once	TRBD2	TRBJ2-1	TGCGCCAGCACCTCGGGACTAGCGGGATTAAATGAGCAGTTCTTC	CASTSGLAGLNEQFF
TRBV5-4	few	.	TRBJ2-5	TGTGCCAGCAGCTTGGATGAGACCCAGTACTTC	CASSLDETQYF
TRBV28	.	TRBD1	TRBJ1-5	TGTGCCAGCAGTTTATGGGGACAGGGGGGGTCACAGCCCCAGCATTTT	CASSLWGQGGSQPQHF
TRBV11-2	many	.	TRBJ2-2	TGTGCCAGCAGCTTAACAGGGATGGCCGGGGAGCTGTTTTTT	CASSLTGMAGELFF
TRBV5-4	.	.	TRBJ1-2	TGTGCCAGCAGCTCCGGGGGGTACGGCTACACCTTC	CASSSGGYGYTF
TRBV19	.	.	TRBJ2-5	TGTGCCAGTACCAGCGGAGGCAGGGAGACCCAGTACTTC	CASTSGGRETQYF
TRBV2	.	.	TRBJ1-1	TGTGCCAGCAGTTCCCGGGGGGATACTGAAGCTTTCTTT	CASSSRGDTEAFF
TRBV2	.	.	TRBJ2-2	TGTGCCAGCATTTTCCAAGGGGTGGGAACCGGGGAGCTGTTTTTT	CASIFQGVGTGELFF
TRBV7-8	.	.	TRBJ2-7	TGTGCCAGCAGCTTAGAGCAGGGATCCTACGAGCAGTACTTC	CASSLEQGSYEQYF
TRBV6-4	once	.	TRBJ2-6	TGTGCCAGCAGCCGGGACAACTCTGGGGCCAACGTCCTGACTTTC	CASSRDNSGANVLTF
TRBV6-1	.	.	TRBJ2-2	TGTGCCAGCAGTGAAGCGGTCCGACTACACGCGGGCACCGGGGAGCTGTTTTTT	CASSEAVRLHAGTGELFF
TRBV18	.	TRBD1	TRBJ1-2	TGTGCCAGCTCACCGTCCCGGGACAGGGGACAGCCTTATGGCTACACCTTC	CASSPSRDRGQPYGYTF
TRBV28	.	.	TRBJ1-2	TGTGCCAGCAGTTCACCTCCTGGCTATGGCTACACCTTC	CASSSPPGYGYTF
TRBV7-9	few	.	TRBJ2-3	TGTGCCAGCAGCCGAGAGGATACGCAGTATTTT	CASSREDTQYF
TRBV6-5	.	.	TRBJ1-3	TGTGCCAGCAGGACCGGCCTGTCTGGAAACACCATATATTTT	CASRTGLSGNTIYF
TRBV11-3	.	TRBD2	TRBJ2-3	TGTGCCAGCAGCCTCACGACATTAGCGGGAGGGCCCCCAGATACGCAGTATTTT	CASSLTTLAGGPPDTQYF
TRBV19	.	.	TRBJ1-5	TGTGCCAGTAGTAGCCCCGGAGATCAGCCCCAGCATTTT	CASSSPGDQPQHF
TRBV19	once	.	TRBJ2-1	TGTGCCAGTAGTAACCGGGACTCCTACAATGAGCAGTTCTTC	CASSNRDSYNEQFF
TRBV30	.	.	TRBJ1-1	TGTGCCGGGACCCCGGGGGAGAACACTGAAGCTTTCTTT	CAGTPGENTEAFF
TRBV11-2	.	TRBD2	TRBJ2-5	TGTGCCAGCAGCCGCGGGAGTGCGGGCCTATATCAAGAGACCCAGTACTTC	CASSRGSAGLYQETQYF
TRBV6-1	few	.	TRBJ1-4	TGTGCCAGCAGTGATCGGGCAGGGCCTAATGAAAAACTGTTTTTT	CASSDRAGPNEKLFF
TRBV4-1	once	TRBD2	TRBJ2-1	TGCGCCAGCAGCCAAGTCCTAGCGGGTTACAATGAGCAGTTCTTC	CASSQVLAGYNEQFF
TRBV5-4	.	.	TRBJ1-4	TGTGCCAGCAGCTTGGCCTTGGCAGGGTTTAATGAAAAACTGTTTTTT	CASSLALAGFNEKLFF
TRBV30	.	.	TRBJ2-7	TGTGCCTGGAGTGAGACTCGCTACGAGCAGTACTTC	CAWSETRYEQYF
TRBV28	once	TRBD1	TRBJ1-2	TGTGCCAGCAACGAGGGACAGGGGGCCTTTGGCTACACCTTC	CASNEGQGAFGYTF
TRBV5-8	.	.	TRBJ2-7	TGTGCCAGCAGCTTGACTGGGTCCACCTACGAGCAGTACTTC	CASSLTGSTYEQYF
TRBV27	.	TRBD1	TRBJ1-5	TGTGCCAGCAGTTTCCTAGGGGGCTTAGGAAGAAATCAGCCCCAGCATTTT	CASSFLGGLGRNQPQHF
TRBV28	.	.	TRBJ1-5	TGTGCCAGCAGTTTCAGGCTTCCTAGCAATCAGCCCCAGCATTTT	CASSFRLPSNQPQHF
TRBV28	.	TRBD1	TRBJ1-1	TGTGCCAGCGCGGGACGCCACAAAGCTGTAACATTGTGGGGACAGGGGAGGGTGAACACTGAAGCTTTCTTT	CASAGRHKAVTLWGQGRVNTEAFF
TRBV6-1	many	.	TRBJ1-1	TGTGCCAGCAGTGAAGACACTGAAGCTTTCTTT	CASSEDTEAFF
TRBV6-5	.	.	TRBJ1-1	TGTGCCAGCAGCTCCCGAGACAGGGAAGCTTTCTTT	CASSSRDREAFF
TRBV29-1	.	TRBD1	TRBJ2-5	TGCAGCGTCTCGGGACAGGCAGAGACCCAGTACTTC	CSVSGQAETQYF
TRBV28	.	TRBD1	TRBJ1-1	TGTGCCAGCAGTTTCCTCCCCCAGGGGGGATCGAACACTGAAGCTTTCTTT	CASSFLPQGGSNTEAFF
TRBV4-1	.	.	TRBJ2-3	TGCGCCAGCAGCCCTTCAGGGACCATTGGCACAGATACGCAGTATTTT	CASSPSGTIGTDTQYF
TRBV5-1	once	TRBD1	TRBJ2-3	TGCGCCAGCAGTGTCGGACAGGGGGCTAGGACAGATACGCAGTATTTT	CASSVGQGARTDTQYF